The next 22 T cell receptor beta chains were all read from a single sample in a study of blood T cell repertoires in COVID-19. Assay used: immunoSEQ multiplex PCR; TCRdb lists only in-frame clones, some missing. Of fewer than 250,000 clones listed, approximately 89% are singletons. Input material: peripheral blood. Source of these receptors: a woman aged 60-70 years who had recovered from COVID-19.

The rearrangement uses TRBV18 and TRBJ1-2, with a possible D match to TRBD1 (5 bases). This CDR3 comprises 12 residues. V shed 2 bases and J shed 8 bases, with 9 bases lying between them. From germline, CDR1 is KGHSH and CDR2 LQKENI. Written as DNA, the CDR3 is TGTGCCAGCTCACCATCAGGGAACGGCTACACCTTC. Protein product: CASSPSGNGYTF.

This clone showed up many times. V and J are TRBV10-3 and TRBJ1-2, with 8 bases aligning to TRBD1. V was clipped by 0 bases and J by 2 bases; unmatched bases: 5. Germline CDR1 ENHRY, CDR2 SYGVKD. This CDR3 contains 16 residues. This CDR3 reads CAISESRTGSNYGYTF. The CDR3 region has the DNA TGTGCCATCAGTGAGTCTAGGACAGGGTCGAACTATGGCTACACCTTC.

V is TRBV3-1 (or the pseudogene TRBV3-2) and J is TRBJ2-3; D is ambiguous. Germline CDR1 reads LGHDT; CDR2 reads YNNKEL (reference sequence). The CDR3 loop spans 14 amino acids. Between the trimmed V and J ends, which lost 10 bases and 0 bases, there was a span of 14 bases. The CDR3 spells CATSDLASTDTQYF. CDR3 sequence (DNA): TGTGCCACCTCAGACTTGGCTAGCACAGATACGCAGTATTTT.

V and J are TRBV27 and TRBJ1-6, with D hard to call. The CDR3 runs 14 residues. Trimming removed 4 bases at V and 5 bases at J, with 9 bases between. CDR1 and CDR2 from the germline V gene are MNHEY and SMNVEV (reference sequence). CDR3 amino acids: CASSSRVDNSPLHF. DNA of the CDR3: TGTGCCAGCAGTTCTAGAGTCGATAATTCACCCCTCCACTTT.

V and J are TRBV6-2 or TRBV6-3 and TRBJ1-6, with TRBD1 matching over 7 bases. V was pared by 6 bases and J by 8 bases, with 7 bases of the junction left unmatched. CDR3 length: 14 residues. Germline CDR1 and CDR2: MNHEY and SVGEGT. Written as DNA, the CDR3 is TGTGCCAGCAGCTCGACAGGGTTTCATTCACCCCTCCACTTT. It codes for CASSSTGFHSPLHF.

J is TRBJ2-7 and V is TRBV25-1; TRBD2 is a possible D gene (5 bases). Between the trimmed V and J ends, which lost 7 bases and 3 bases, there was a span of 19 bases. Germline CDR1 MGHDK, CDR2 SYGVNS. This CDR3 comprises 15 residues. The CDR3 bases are TGTGCCAGCAAAGCTCGCGTAGGGAGATACTACGAGCAGTACTTC. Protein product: CASKARVGRYYEQYF.

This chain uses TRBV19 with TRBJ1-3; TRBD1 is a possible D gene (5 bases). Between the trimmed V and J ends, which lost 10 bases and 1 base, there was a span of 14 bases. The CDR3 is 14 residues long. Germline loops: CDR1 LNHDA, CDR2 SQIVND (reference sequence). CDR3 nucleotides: TGTGCCACCTTCGCGCAGGGTTCTGGAAACACCATATATTTT. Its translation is CATFAQGSGNTIYF.

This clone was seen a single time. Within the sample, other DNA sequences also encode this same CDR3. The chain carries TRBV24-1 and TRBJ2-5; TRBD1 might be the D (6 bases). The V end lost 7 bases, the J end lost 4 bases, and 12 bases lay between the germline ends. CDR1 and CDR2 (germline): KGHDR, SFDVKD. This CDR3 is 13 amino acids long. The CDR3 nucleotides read TGTGCCACCAGGAAGACAGGCACAGAGACCCAGTACTTC. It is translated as CATRKTGTETQYF.

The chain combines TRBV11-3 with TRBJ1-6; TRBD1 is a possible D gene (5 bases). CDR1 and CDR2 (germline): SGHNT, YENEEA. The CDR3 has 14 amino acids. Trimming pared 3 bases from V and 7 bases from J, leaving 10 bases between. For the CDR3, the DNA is TGTGCCAGCAGCTTGGGGCAGTCCAATTCACCCCTCCACTTT. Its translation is CASSLGQSNSPLHF.

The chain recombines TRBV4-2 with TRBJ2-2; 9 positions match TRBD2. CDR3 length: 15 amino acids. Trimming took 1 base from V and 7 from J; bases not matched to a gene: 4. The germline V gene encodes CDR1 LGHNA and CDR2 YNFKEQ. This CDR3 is CASSQGGGEDGELFF. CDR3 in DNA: TGTGCCAGCAGCCAAGGCGGGGGGGAGGACGGGGAGCTGTTTTTT.

DNA for the CDR3: TGTGCCAGCAGCCCCTTGGACAGGAACACTGAAGCTTTCTTT. It codes for CASSPLDRNTEAFF. The chain employs TRBV3-1 (or the pseudogene TRBV3-2) and TRBJ1-1, with D possibly TRBD1 on 6 matching bases. The CDR3 contains 14 residues. V was trimmed by 4 bases and J by 1 base, leaving 10 bases between them. Germline-derived CDR1 and CDR2 are LGHDT and YNNKEL (reference sequence).

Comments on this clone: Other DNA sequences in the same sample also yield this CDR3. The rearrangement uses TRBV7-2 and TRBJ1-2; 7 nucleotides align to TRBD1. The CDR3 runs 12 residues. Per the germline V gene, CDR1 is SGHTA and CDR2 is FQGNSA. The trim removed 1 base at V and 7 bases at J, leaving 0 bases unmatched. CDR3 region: CASSLGTGGYTF. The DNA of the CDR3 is TGTGCCAGCAGCTTAGGGACAGGTGGCTACACCTTC.

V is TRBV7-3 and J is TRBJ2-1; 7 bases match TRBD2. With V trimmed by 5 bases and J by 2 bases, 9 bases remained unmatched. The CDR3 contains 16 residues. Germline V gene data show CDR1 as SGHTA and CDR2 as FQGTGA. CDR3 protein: CASSPKAGTTYNEQFF. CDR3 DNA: TGTGCCAGCAGCCCTAAAGCCGGGACTACCTACAATGAGCAGTTCTTC.

CDR3 in DNA: TGTGCCAGCAGCCACCCCCAGCGGGGGTTCTACGAGCAGTACTTC. Its protein product is CASSHPQRGFYEQYF. The V gene is TRBV7-9, the J gene TRBJ2-7, with 8 bases lining up with TRBD2. This CDR3 is 15 amino acids long. The V and J ends lost 5 bases and 3 bases, in that order; junction bases with no gene match: 9. The germline V gene encodes CDR1 SEHNR and CDR2 FQNEAQ (reference sequence).

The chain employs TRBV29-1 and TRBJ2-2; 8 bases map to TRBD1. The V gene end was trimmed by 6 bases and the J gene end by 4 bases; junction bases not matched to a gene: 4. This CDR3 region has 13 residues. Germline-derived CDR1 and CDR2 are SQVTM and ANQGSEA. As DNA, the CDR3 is TGCAGCGTGGCAACAGGGGGCACCGGGGAGCTGTTTTTT. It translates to CSVATGGTGELFF.

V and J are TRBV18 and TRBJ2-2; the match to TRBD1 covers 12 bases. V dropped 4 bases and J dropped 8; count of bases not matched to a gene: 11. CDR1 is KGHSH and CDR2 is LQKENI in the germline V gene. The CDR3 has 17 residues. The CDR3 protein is CASSLSRDRGRSGELFF. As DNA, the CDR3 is TGTGCCAGCTCACTATCCCGGGACAGGGGGCGATCGGGGGAGCTGTTTTTT.

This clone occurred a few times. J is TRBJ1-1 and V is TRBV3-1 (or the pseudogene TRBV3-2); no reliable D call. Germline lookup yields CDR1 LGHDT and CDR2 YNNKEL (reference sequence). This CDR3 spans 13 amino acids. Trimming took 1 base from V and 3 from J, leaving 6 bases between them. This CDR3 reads CASSQVRDTEAFF. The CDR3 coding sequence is TGTGCCAGCAGCCAAGTGAGAGACACTGAAGCTTTCTTT.

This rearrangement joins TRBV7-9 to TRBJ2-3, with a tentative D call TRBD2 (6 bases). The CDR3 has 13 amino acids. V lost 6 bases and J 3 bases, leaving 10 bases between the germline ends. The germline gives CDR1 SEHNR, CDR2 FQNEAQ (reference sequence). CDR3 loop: CASRRAGTDTQYF. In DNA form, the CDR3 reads TGTGCCAGCAGACGGGCGGGGACAGATACGCAGTATTTT.

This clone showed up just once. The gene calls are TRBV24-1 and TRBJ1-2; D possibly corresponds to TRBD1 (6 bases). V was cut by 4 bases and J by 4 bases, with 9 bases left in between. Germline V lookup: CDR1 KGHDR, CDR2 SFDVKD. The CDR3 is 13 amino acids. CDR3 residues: CATSDPTGYGYTF. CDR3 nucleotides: TGTGCCACCAGTGACCCGACAGGCTATGGCTACACCTTC.

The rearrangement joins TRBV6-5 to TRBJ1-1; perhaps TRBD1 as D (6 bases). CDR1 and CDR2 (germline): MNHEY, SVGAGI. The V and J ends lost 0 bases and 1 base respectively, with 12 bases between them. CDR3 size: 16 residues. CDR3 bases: TGTGCCAGCAGTTACTCACCGGGACACTCGAACACTGAAGCTTTCTTT. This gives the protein CASSYSPGHSNTEAFF.

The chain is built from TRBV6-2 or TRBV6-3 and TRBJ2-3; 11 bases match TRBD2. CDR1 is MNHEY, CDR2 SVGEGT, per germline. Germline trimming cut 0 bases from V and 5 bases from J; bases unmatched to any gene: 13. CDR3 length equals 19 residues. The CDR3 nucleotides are TGTGCCAGCAGTTACTCGAATTTAGCGGGGGGGAGGTTAGGAGATACGCAGTATTTT. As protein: CASSYSNLAGGRLGDTQYF.

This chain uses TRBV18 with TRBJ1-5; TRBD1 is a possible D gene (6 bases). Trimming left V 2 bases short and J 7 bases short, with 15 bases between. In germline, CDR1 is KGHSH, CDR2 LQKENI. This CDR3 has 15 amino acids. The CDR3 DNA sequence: TGTGCCAGCTCACCAGGTAGTCAGGGGAACCAGCCCCAGCATTTT. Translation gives CASSPGSQGNQPQHF.